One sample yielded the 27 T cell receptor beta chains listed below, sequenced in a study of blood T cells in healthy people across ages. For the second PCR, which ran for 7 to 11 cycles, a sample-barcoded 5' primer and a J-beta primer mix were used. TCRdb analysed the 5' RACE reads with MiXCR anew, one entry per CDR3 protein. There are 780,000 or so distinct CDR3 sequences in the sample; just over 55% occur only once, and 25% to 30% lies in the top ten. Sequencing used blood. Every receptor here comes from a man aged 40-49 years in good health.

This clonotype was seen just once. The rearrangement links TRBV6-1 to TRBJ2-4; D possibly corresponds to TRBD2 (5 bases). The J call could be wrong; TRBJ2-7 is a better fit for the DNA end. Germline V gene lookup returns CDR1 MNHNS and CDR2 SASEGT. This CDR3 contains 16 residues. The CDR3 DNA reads TGTGCCAGCAGTGAATTTTTAGGACTGGAGACCTACGAGCAGTACTTC. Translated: CASSEFLGLETYEQYF.

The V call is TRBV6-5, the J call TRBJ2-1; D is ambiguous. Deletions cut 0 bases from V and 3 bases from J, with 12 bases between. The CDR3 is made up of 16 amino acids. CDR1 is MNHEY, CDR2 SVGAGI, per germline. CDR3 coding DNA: TGTGCCAGCAGTTACTCGATGTCCCTCTTCTACAATGAGCAGTTCTTC. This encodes CASSYSMSLFYNEQFF.

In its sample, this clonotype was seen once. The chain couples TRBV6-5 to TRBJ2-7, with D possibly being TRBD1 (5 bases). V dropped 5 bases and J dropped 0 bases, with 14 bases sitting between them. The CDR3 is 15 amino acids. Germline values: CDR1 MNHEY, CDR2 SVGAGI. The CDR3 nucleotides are TGTGCCAGCAGTCATTACACCCAGGGCTCCTACGAGCAGTACTTC. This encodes CASSHYTQGSYEQYF.

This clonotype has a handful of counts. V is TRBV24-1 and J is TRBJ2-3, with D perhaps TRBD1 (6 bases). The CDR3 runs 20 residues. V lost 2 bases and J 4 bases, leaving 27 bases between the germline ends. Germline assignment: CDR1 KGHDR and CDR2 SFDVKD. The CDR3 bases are TGTGCCACCAGTGATTCCCTAAGACAGGTCGGGATTGATCGCGCAGATACGCAGTATTTT. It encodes CATSDSLRQVGIDRADTQYF.

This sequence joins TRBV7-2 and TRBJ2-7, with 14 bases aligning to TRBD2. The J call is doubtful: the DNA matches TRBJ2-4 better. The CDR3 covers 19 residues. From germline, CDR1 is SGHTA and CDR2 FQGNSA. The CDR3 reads CASSFPTSGGADLRNIQYF. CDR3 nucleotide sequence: TGTGCCAGCAGCTTTCCGACTAGCGGGGGGGCCGATCTGAGGAACATTCAGTACTTC.

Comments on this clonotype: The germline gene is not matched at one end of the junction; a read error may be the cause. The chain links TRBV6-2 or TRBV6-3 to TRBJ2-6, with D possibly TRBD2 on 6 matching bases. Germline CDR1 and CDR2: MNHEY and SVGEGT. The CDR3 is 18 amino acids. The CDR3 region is CASSYSMEGRTGANALTF. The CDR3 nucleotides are TGTGCCAGCAGTTACTCGATGGAGGGGAGGACTGGGGCCAACGCCCTGACTTTC.

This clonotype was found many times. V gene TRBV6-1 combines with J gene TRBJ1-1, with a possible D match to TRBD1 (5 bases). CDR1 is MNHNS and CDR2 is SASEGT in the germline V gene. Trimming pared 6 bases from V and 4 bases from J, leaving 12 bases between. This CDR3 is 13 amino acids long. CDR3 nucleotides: TGTGCCAGCAGAGACAGAGCCTTCACTGAAGCTTTCTTT. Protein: CASRDRAFTEAFF.

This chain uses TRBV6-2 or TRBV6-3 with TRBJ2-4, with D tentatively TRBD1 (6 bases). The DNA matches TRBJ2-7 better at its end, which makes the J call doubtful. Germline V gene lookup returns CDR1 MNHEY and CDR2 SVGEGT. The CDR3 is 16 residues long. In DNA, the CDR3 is TGTGCCAGCAGACAAATACCAGGGGACCAATCCTACGAGCAGTACTTC. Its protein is CASRQIPGDQSYEQYF.

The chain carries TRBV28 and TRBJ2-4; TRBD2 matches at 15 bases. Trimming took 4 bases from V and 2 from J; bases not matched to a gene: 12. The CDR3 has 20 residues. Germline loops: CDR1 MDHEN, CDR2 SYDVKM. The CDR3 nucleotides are TGTGCCAGCAGTTCCCCCGGACTAGCGGGGGGGCCCGGATCCAAAAACATTCAGTACTTC. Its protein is CASSSPGLAGGPGSKNIQYF.

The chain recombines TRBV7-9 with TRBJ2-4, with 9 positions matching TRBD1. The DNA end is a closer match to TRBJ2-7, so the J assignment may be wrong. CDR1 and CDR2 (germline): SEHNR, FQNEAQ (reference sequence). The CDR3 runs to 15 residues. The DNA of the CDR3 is TGTGCCAGCAGCTCCCGGGACAGGGTTCAGGGCGAGCAGTACTTC. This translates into CASSSRDRVQGEQYF.

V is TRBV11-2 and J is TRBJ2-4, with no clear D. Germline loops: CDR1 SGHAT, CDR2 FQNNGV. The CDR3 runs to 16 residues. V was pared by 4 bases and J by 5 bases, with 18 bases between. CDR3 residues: CASSSINRLRENIQYF. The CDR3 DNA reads TGTGCCAGCAGCTCCATCAACCGGCTCCGGGAAAACATTCAGTACTTC. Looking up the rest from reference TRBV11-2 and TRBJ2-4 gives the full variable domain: EAGVAQSPRYKIIEKRQSVAFWCNPISGHATLYWYQQILGQGPKLLIQFQNNGVVDDSQLPKDRFSAERLKGVDSTLKIQPAKLEDSAVYLCASSSINRLRENIQYFGAGTRLSVL.

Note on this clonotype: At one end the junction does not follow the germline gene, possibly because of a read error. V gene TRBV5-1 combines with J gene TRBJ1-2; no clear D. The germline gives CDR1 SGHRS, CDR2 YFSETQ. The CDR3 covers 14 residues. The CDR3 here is CVSSLENRNYAYTF. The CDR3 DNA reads TGCGTCAGCAGCTTGGAGAACAGAAACTATGCCTACACCTTC.

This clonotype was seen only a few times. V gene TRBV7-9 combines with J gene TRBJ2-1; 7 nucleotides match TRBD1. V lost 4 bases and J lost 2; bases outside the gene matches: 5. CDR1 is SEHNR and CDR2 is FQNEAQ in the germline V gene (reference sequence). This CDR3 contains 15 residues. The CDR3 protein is CASSYRQGTYNEQFF. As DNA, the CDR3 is TGTGCCAGCAGCTACAGACAGGGAACCTACAATGAGCAGTTCTTC.

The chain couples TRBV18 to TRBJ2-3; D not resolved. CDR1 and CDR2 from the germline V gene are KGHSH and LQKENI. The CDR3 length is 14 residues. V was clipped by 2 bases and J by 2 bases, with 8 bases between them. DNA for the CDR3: TGTGCCAGCTCACCAACGATGGCCACAGATACGCAGTATTTT. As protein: CASSPTMATDTQYF.

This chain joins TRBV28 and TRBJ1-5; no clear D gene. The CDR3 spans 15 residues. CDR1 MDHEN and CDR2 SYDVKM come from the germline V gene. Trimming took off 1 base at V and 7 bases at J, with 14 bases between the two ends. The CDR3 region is CASSLYLSFEQPQHF. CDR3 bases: TGTGCCAGCAGTTTATATTTAAGTTTTGAGCAGCCCCAGCATTTT.

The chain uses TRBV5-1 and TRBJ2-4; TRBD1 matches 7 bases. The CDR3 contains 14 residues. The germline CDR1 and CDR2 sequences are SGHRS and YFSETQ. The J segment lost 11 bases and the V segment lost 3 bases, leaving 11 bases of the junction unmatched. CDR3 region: CASSSGRLRGLQYF. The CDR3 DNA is TGCGCCAGCAGCTCGGGCCGACTTAGGGGGCTTCAGTACTTC.

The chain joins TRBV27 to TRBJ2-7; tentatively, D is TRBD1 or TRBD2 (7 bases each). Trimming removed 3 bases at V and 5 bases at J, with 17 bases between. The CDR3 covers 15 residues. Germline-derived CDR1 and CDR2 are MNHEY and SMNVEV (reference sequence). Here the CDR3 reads CASSLGGTESHEQYF. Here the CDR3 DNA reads TGTGCCAGCAGTTTGGGAGGGACAGAAAGTCACGAGCAGTACTTC.

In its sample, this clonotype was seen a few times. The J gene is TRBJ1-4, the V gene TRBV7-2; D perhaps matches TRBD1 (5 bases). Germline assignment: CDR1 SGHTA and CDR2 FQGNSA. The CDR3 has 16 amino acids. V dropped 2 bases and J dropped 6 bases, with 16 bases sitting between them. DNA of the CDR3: TGTGCCAGCAGCTTAAACTCAGGGTTGGACGATGAAAAACTGTTTTTT. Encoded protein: CASSLNSGLDDEKLFF.

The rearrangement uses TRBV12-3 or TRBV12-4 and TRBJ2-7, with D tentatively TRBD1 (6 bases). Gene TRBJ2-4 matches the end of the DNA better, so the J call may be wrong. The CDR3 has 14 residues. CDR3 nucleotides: TGTGCCAGCAGCCGTGGGCAGGGGTCAAACATTCAGTACTTC. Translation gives CASSRGQGSNIQYF.

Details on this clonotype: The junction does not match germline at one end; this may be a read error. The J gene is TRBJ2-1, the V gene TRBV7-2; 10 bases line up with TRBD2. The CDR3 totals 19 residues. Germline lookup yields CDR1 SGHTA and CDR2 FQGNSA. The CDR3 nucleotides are TGTGCCAGCAGTCTCGTGTGGGTAGGACTAGCGGCTTCCTACAACGAGCAGTTCTTC. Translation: CASSLVWVGLAASYNEQFF.

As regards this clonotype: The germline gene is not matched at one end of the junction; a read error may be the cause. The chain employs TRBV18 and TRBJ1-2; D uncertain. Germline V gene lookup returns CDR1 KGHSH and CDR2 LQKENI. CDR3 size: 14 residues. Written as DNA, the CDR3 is TGTGCCAGTTCACCAAGCTATGGGTGGCAGGGCTACACCTTC. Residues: CASSPSYGWQGYTF.

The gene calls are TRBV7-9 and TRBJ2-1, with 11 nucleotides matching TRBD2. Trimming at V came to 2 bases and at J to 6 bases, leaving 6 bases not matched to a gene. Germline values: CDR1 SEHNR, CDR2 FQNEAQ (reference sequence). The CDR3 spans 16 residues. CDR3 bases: TGTGCCAGCAGCTTACCTAGCGGGAGGTTAGGCAATGAGCAGTTCTTC. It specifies CASSLPSGRLGNEQFF.

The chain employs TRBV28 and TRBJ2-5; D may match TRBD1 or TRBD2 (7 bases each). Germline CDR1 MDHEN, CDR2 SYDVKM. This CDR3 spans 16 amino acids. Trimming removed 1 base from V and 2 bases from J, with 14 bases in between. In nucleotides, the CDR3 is TGTGCCAGCAGTTTATCCGCAGGGGGGGGTCAAGAGACCCAGTACTTC. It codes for CASSLSAGGGQETQYF.

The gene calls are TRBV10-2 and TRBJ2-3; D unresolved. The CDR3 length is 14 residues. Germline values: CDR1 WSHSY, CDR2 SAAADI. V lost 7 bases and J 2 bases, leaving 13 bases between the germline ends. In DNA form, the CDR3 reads TGCGCCAGCACCCTTTCTGGTCCCACAGATACGCAGTATTTT. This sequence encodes CASTLSGPTDTQYF.

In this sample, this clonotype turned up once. The CDR3 bases are TGTGCCAGCAGCCCGTTAGCGGGGGAATTTATAAATGAGCAGTACTTC. The encoded protein is CASSPLAGEFINEQYF. The J gene is TRBJ2-5, the V gene TRBV11-2, with 9 bases matching TRBD2. Germline assignment: CDR1 SGHAT and CDR2 FQNNGV. There are 16 residues in the CDR3. V lost 5 bases to trimming and J lost 11 bases; unmatched junction nucleotides: 18.

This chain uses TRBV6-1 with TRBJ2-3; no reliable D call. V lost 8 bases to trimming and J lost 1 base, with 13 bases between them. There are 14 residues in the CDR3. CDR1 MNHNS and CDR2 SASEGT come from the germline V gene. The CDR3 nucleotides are TGTGCCAGCCTGCCCCAGCGAGGCACAGATACGCAGTATTTT. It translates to CASLPQRGTDTQYF.

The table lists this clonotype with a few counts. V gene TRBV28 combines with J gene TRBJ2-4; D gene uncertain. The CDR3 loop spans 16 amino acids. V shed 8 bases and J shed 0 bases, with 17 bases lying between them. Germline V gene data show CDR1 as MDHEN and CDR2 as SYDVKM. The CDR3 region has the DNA TGTGCCAGCTCCTTGCCCGGCACGCTAGCCAAAAACATTCAGTACTTC. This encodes CASSLPGTLAKNIQYF.